The 26 T cell receptor beta chains listed next were all sequenced from one sample in a study of shared clonotypes between healthy human individuals. Profiled with immunoSEQ multiplex PCR; TCRdb holds only in-frame clones, not every one. Here the sample spans about 2 million clones, approximately 95% being singletons. Naive CD8 isolation took CD45RO-negative cells positively selected for CCR7 and excluded terminally differentiated effector memory CD45RA+ cells. Material for sequencing was naive CD8+ T cells sorted from blood. The receptors were gathered from a young man in good health.

V and J are TRBV7-2 and TRBJ2-7, with D uncertain. The CDR3 runs 13 residues. Germline assignment: CDR1 SGHTA and CDR2 FQGNSA. V lost 3 bases to trimming and J lost 4 bases, with 10 bases between them. The CDR3 spells CASSFEMGYEQYF. CDR3 nucleotides: TGTGCCAGCAGCTTCGAGATGGGGTACGAGCAGTACTTC.

This chain joins TRBV11-2 and TRBJ2-5; TRBD1 matches at 7 bases. V lost 5 bases and J lost 4; bases outside the gene matches: 16. The length of the CDR3 is 17 residues. Germline CDR1 reads SGHAT; CDR2 reads FQNNGV. The CDR3 DNA reads TGTGCCAGCAGCCAGAGCGCAGCTAGGGGGCTCGCAGAGACCCAGTACTTC. It yields the protein CASSQSAARGLAETQYF.

Worth noting for this clone: The same CDR3 is also encoded by other DNA sequences in this sample. This chain uses TRBV9 with TRBJ1-5, with D unclear. CDR1 is SGDLS and CDR2 is YYNGEE in the germline V gene. The CDR3 spans 13 residues. Trimming pared 0 bases from V and 7 bases from J, leaving 8 bases between. CDR3 sequence: CASSVGSGQPQHF. In DNA form, the CDR3 reads TGTGCCAGCAGCGTAGGGTCAGGACAGCCCCAGCATTTT. Full variable domain (rest looked up from reference TRBV9 and TRBJ1-5): DSGVTQTPKHLITATGQRVTLRCSPRSGDLSVYWYQQSLDQGLQFLIQYYNGEERAKGNILERFSAQQFPDLHSELNLSSLELGDSALYFCASSVGSGQPQHFGDGTRLSIL.

The genes are TRBV9 and TRBJ1-1; 7 nucleotides align to TRBD1. With 3 bases clipped from V and 5 bases from J, the junction kept 7 bases outside the gene matches. Germline V gives CDR1 SGDLS, CDR2 YYNGEE. The CDR3 runs 14 residues. Here the CDR3 DNA reads TGTGCCAGCAGCGCCGACAGGGTTATAACTGAAGCTTTCTTT. It is translated as CASSADRVITEAFF.

The rearrangement uses TRBV7-9 and TRBJ1-5, with D possibly being TRBD1 (5 bases). Germline V lookup: CDR1 SEHNR, CDR2 FQNEAQ (reference sequence). The CDR3 runs 14 residues. Trimming shortened V by 4 bases and J by 3 bases, and 10 bases separated the two germline ends. The CDR3 region has the DNA TGTGCCAGCAGCTCGGGGGGTACCAATCAGCCCCAGCATTTT. Residues: CASSSGGTNQPQHF.

V is TRBV7-2 and J is TRBJ2-1; D ambiguous. The ends were cut back, 5 bases at V and 5 bases at J, with 10 bases in the middle. Germline V gives CDR1 SGHTA, CDR2 FQGNSA. The CDR3 sequence is 13 residues long. The CDR3 here is CASSHGPDNEQFF. CDR3 nucleotides: TGTGCCAGCAGCCATGGGCCGGACAATGAGCAGTTCTTC.

CDR3 sequence reads: CASSSGLAGVSYNEQFF. DNA of the CDR3: TGCGCCAGCAGTTCCGGACTAGCGGGAGTATCCTACAATGAGCAGTTCTTC. This chain joins TRBV5-1 and TRBJ2-1; TRBD2 matches at 13 bases. Germline assignment: CDR1 SGHRS and CDR2 YFSETQ. The CDR3 is made up of 17 amino acids. The V segment lost 5 bases and the J segment 1 base; nucleotides outside the gene matches: 6.

Here the CDR3 reads CASSLETGGVYEQYF. CDR3 DNA: TGTGCCAGCAGCCTCGAGACAGGGGGAGTATACGAGCAGTACTTC. The chain employs TRBV7-9 and TRBJ2-7, with 9 bases that match TRBD1. The CDR3 is made up of 15 amino acids. Trimming cost V 5 bases and J 4 bases; bases outside gene matches: 9. Germline CDR1 reads SEHNR; CDR2 reads FQNEAQ (reference sequence).

This rearrangement joins TRBV11-3 to TRBJ2-2; D perhaps matches TRBD2 (6 bases). Germline assignment: CDR1 SGHNT and CDR2 YENEEA. V was clipped by 3 bases and J by 2 bases, with 13 bases between them. The CDR3 sequence is 16 residues long. The DNA for the CDR3 is TGTGCCAGCAGCTTTGGGGCTAGCGTAAACACCGGGGAGCTGTTTTTT. It is translated as CASSFGASVNTGELFF. Full variable domain (outside the CDR3, taken from reference TRBV11-3 and TRBJ2-2): EAGVVQSPRYKIIEKKQPVAFWCNPISGHNTLYWYLQNLGQGPELLIRYENEEAVDDSQLPKDRFSAERLKGVDSTLKIQPAELGDSAVYLCASSFGASVNTGELFFGEGSRLTVL.

The rearrangement joins TRBV5-1 to TRBJ1-1; perhaps TRBD1 as D (6 bases). Deletions cut 5 bases from V and 6 bases from J, with 11 bases between. Germline V gene lookup returns CDR1 SGHRS and CDR2 YFSETQ. There are 12 residues in the CDR3. The CDR3 spells CASSWGASEAFF. DNA for the CDR3: TGCGCCAGCAGTTGGGGGGCATCTGAAGCTTTCTTT.

This clone came up once. The V call is TRBV6-5, the J call TRBJ1-5; the D is unclear. The CDR3 sequence is 12 residues long. The V end was cut by 7 bases, the J end by 4 bases, with 8 bases between. CDR1 and CDR2 from the germline V gene are MNHEY and SVGAGI. DNA of the CDR3: TGTGCCAGCACTTCGGGGAATCAGCCCCAGCATTTT. It yields the protein CASTSGNQPQHF.

This rearrangement joins TRBV6-9 to TRBJ1-3; D might be TRBD1 (5 bases). CDR3 size: 17 residues. Germline loops: CDR1 MNHGY, CDR2 SVAAGI. Deletions cut 0 bases from V and 0 bases from J, with 12 bases between. The CDR3, as DNA: TGTGCCAGCAGTTATTCGCAGGGATTCGCCTCTGGAAACACCATATATTTT. This codes for CASSYSQGFASGNTIYF.

The chain recombines TRBV4-1 with TRBJ1-2; D might be TRBD1 (5 bases). The CDR3 runs to 15 residues. V was pared by 0 bases and J by 8 bases, with 16 bases between. CDR1 is MGHRA, CDR2 YSYEKL, per germline. CDR3 region: CASSQDRAGWYGYTF. CDR3 DNA sequence: TGCGCCAGCAGCCAAGATCGGGCAGGGTGGTACGGCTACACCTTC.

The chain has TRBV30 and TRBJ2-3, with 13 bases matching TRBD2. Germline lookup yields CDR1 GTSNPN and CDR2 SVGIG (reference sequence). V was pared by 2 bases and J by 5 bases, with 7 bases of the junction left unmatched. The CDR3 consists of 16 residues. CDR3 DNA: TGTGCCTGGAGTTCAGGACTAGCGGGGGTCAGAGATACGCAGTATTTT. Its protein product is CAWSSGLAGVRDTQYF. Together with reference TRBV30 and TRBJ2-3, the CDR3 gives the full variable domain: SQTIHQWPATLVQPVGSPLSLECTVEGTSNPNLYWYRQAAGRGLQLLFYSVGIGQISSEVPQNLSASRPQDRQFILSSKKLLLSDSGFYLCAWSSGLAGVRDTQYFGPGTRLTVL.

The chain is built from TRBV13 and TRBJ2-1; D is ambiguous. V dropped 3 bases and J dropped 1 base, with 4 bases sitting between them. CDR1 and CDR2 from the germline V gene are PRHDT and FYEKMQ (reference sequence). The CDR3 extends over 13 amino acids. The CDR3 nucleotides are TGTGCCAGCAGCTTCGGATCCTACAATGAGCAGTTCTTC. It yields the protein CASSFGSYNEQFF.

The V and J genes are TRBV5-4 and TRBJ2-1; 9 nucleotides align to TRBD2. J was trimmed by 7 bases and V by 0 bases; bases with no gene match: 8. This CDR3 is built from 16 residues. Germline values: CDR1 SGHNT, CDR2 YYREEE (reference sequence). The CDR3 nucleotides are TGTGCCAGCAGCTTGGCCCCTGGACTAGCGTATAATGAGCAGTTCTTC. Protein: CASSLAPGLAYNEQFF.

As to this clone: This sample also contains other DNA sequences that code for the same CDR3. The chain joins TRBV9 to TRBJ1-1, with a possible D match to TRBD1 (5 bases). The germline gives CDR1 SGDLS, CDR2 YYNGEE. The germline V and J ends were trimmed by 4 bases and 2 bases, with 12 bases remaining between them. There are 14 residues in the CDR3. In DNA form, the CDR3 reads TGTGCCAGCAGCCCGGGGGGATTAAACACTGAAGCTTTCTTT. This gives the protein CASSPGGLNTEAFF. Filled out from reference TRBV9 and TRBJ1-1, the complete variable domain reads DSGVTQTPKHLITATGQRVTLRCSPRSGDLSVYWYQQSLDQGLQFLIQYYNGEERAKGNILERFSAQQFPDLHSELNLSSLELGDSALYFCASSPGGLNTEAFFGQGTRLTVV.

This clone came up once. This chain joins TRBV7-2 and TRBJ2-2; TRBD1 matches 8 bases. The CDR3 loop spans 16 amino acids. Trimming took 5 bases from V and 1 from J; bases not matched to a gene: 6. CDR1 is SGHTA and CDR2 is FQGNSA in the germline V gene. The CDR3 region is CASSKGQGWNTGELFF. The CDR3 region has the DNA TGTGCCAGCAGCAAAGGACAGGGTTGGAACACCGGGGAGCTGTTTTTT.

The chain couples TRBV5-1 to TRBJ2-1; 9 bases agree with TRBD1. This CDR3 spans 16 amino acids. Trimming removed 5 bases from V and 4 bases from J; junction bases left unmatched: 10. Per the germline V gene, CDR1 is SGHRS and CDR2 is YFSETQ. CDR3 amino acids: CASSSSPGTGYNEQFF. In DNA, the CDR3 is TGCGCCAGCAGTTCCTCCCCCGGGACAGGGTACAATGAGCAGTTCTTC.

The genes are TRBV13 and TRBJ2-6; TRBD2 matches at 12 bases. V dropped 4 bases and J dropped 0; count of bases not matched to a gene: 4. This CDR3 spans 18 amino acids. Looked up from germline, CDR1 is PRHDT and CDR2 is FYEKMQ (reference sequence). In DNA, the CDR3 is TGTGCCAGCAGCTCCGGACTAGCGGGATTCTCTGGGGCCAACGTCCTGACTTTC. As protein: CASSSGLAGFSGANVLTF.

This rearrangement joins TRBV13 to TRBJ2-7; TRBD1 matches 10 bases. The CDR3 spans 14 residues. The germline gives CDR1 PRHDT, CDR2 FYEKMQ (reference sequence). After removal of 4 bases from V and 5 bases from J, the junction contained 5 bases not matched to a gene. The CDR3 is CASSYGTGDNEQYF. The DNA of the CDR3 is TGTGCCAGCAGCTACGGGACAGGGGACAACGAGCAGTACTTC.

The chain couples TRBV10-3 to TRBJ2-5; perhaps D is TRBD1 or TRBD2 (6 bases each). This CDR3 is built from 14 residues. Trimming took off 2 bases at V and 2 bases at J, with 9 bases between the two ends. The germline V gene encodes CDR1 ENHRY and CDR2 SYGVKD. In DNA form, the CDR3 reads TGTGCCATCAGTGAGAGGGGGGAACAAGAGACCCAGTACTTC. It codes for CAISERGEQETQYF.

The chain couples TRBV6-5 to TRBJ2-7; D is ambiguous. Germline CDR1 is MNHEY and CDR2 is SVGAGI. The V end was cut by 10 bases, the J end by 2 bases, with 12 bases between. This CDR3 has 12 amino acids. Written as DNA, the CDR3 is TGTGCCACCCTCGACCGTGCCTACGAGCAGTACTTC. Translation: CATLDRAYEQYF.

The J gene is TRBJ2-7, the V gene TRBV28; TRBD1 matches 8 bases. CDR3 length: 13 amino acids. After removal of 3 bases from V and 6 bases from J, the junction contained 4 bases not matched to a gene. Germline-derived CDR1 and CDR2 are MDHEN and SYDVKM. Written as DNA, the CDR3 is TGTGCCAGCAGTTTCCAGGGGGCGGGCGAGCAGTACTTC. Its protein is CASSFQGAGEQYF.

The chain carries TRBV30 and TRBJ1-4; D may be TRBD1 (5 bases). CDR3 size: 15 residues. V lost 4 bases, J lost 4 bases, and 16 bases lay in between. Per germline, CDR1 GTSNPN and CDR2 SVGIG (reference sequence). The CDR3 bases are TGTGCCTGGACCGAAGGGACCGGACTTAATGAAAAACTGTTTTTT. This encodes CAWTEGTGLNEKLFF.

The V and J genes are TRBV11-2 and TRBJ2-5; D not resolved. Germline CDR1 and CDR2: SGHAT and FQNNGV. With 4 bases removed from V and 5 bases from J, the gap between germline ends came to 17 bases. The CDR3 has 15 residues. The chain's CDR3 is CASSSPETMRETQYF. CDR3 bases: TGTGCCAGCAGCTCTCCCGAGACCATGCGCGAGACCCAGTACTTC.